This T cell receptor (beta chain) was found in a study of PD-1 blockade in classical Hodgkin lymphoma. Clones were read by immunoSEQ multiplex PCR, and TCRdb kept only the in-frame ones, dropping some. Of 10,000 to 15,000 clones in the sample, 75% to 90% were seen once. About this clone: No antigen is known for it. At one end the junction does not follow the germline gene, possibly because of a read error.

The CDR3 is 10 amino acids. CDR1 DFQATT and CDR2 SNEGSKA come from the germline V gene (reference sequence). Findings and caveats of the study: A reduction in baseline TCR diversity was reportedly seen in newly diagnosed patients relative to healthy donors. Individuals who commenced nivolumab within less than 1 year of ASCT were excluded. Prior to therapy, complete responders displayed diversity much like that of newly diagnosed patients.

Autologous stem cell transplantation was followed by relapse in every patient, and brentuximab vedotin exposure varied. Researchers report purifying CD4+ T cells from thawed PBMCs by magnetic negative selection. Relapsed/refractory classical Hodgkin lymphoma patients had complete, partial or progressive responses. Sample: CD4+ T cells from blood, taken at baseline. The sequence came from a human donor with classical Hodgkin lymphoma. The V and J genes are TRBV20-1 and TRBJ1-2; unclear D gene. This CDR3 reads CSARRDVVSF. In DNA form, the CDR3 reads TGCAGTGCTAGACGGGATGTAGTATCCTTC.